A selection of T cell receptor beta chains follows, all from one sample in a study. TCRdb re-called the RT-PCR reads with MiXCR, one entry per CDR3 protein. Of almost 700,000 distinct CDR3 sequences detected, 12% to 15% appear once; the ten largest clones hold roughly 3.9%. Material for sequencing was memory CD4+ T cells from blood. The receptor source for this set is a female donor in good health, serving as a healthy control. The CDR3 runs from the conserved cysteine through the conserved F or W. A D gene is named only where the DNA matches it firmly. Size values are once, few and many counts, or a class for expanded clones, and some rows have none.

TRBV7-2,TRBJ2-5,TRBD1,NA,CASNHGQGAGETQYF,TGTGCCAGCAACCATGGACAGGGGGCAGGGGAGACCCAGTACTTC
TRBV6-5,TRBJ2-6,NA,many,CASGRTRDPGANVLTF,TGTGCCAGCGGCCGGACCAGGGATCCTGGGGCCAACGTCCTGACTTTC
TRBV14,TRBJ1-3,NA,NA,CASSQRGPGGGIGNTIYF,TGTGCCAGCAGCCAGCGAGGGCCGGGCGGGGGCATCGGAAACACCATATATTTT
TRBV28,TRBJ1-5,TRBD1,NA,CASSQGTGGQPQHF,TGTGCCAGCAGTCAGGGGACAGGGGGGCAGCCCCAGCATTTT
TRBV10-3,TRBJ1-4,NA,few,CATRKGADNEKLFF,TGTGCCACCCGAAAAGGGGCGGATAATGAAAAACTGTTTTTT
TRBV6-2/TRBV6-3,TRBJ1-1,TRBD1,NA,CASRPNGQGAGEAFF,TGTGCCAGCAGGCCTAACGGACAGGGGGCGGGTGAAGCTTTCTTT
TRBV3-1,TRBJ2-2,TRBD2,NA,CASSQVAGGETGELFF,TGTGCCAGCAGCCAAGTCGCGGGAGGGGAGACCGGGGAGCTGTTTTTT
TRBV20-1,TRBJ1-1,NA,NA,CSATPGSGVTEAFF,TGCAGTGCTACCCCCGGTAGTGGGGTTACTGAAGCTTTCTTT
TRBV27,TRBJ2-1,TRBD2,many,CASSLLPPVLAGDYNEQFF,TGTGCCAGCAGTTTATTACCCCCCGTACTAGCGGGAGACTACAATGAGCAGTTCTTC
TRBV12-3/TRBV12-4,TRBJ1-1,TRBD1,NA,CASRSQGANTEAFF,TGTGCCAGCAGAAGTCAGGGGGCGAACACTGAAGCTTTCTTT
TRBV15,TRBJ2-2,NA,few,CATRTGQNTGELFF,TGTGCCACCAGGACAGGTCAGAACACCGGGGAGCTGTTTTTT
TRBV4-2,TRBJ1-3,TRBD1,NA,CASSQVGQGAGNTIYF,TGTGCCAGCAGCCAAGTGGGGCAGGGGGCTGGAAACACCATATATTTT
TRBV7-2,TRBJ2-1,NA,once,CTSSLYRNEQFF,TGTACCAGCAGCTTGTACCGGAATGAGCAGTTCTTC
TRBV20-1,TRBJ1-6,NA,few,CSARETDPAGSPLHF,TGCAGTGCTAGAGAGACAGACCCCGCTGGTTCACCCCTCCACTTT
TRBV6-2/TRBV6-3,TRBJ2-2,NA,NA,CAATPIYTGELFF,TGTGCCGCCACTCCAATCTACACCGGGGAGCTGTTTTTT
TRBV29-1,TRBJ2-1,TRBD1,many,CSVAGQGVGDEQFF,TGCAGCGTTGCGGGCCAGGGGGTCGGGGATGAGCAGTTCTTC
TRBV20-1,TRBJ2-3,TRBD1,NA,CSARRTGVGDTQYF,TGCAGTGCTAGGAGGACAGGGGTGGGGGATACGCAGTATTTT
TRBV20-1,TRBJ2-1,TRBD1,NA,CSARAATGSHEQFF,TGCAGTGCTAGAGCCGCGACAGGGAGCCATGAGCAGTTCTTC
TRBV10-2,TRBJ1-5,TRBD1,many,CASSDTGDQPQHF,TGCGCCAGCAGTGACACAGGGGATCAGCCCCAGCATTTT